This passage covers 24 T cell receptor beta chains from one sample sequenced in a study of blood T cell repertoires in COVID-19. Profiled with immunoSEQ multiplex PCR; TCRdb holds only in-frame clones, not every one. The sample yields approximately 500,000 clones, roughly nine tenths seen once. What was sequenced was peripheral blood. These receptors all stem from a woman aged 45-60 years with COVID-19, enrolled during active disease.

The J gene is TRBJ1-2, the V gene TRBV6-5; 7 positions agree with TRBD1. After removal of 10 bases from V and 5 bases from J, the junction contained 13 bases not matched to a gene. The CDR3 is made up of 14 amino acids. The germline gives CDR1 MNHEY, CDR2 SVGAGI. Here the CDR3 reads CATNYRGGGYGYTF. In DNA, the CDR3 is TGTGCCACCAATTACAGGGGAGGGGGATATGGCTACACCTTC.

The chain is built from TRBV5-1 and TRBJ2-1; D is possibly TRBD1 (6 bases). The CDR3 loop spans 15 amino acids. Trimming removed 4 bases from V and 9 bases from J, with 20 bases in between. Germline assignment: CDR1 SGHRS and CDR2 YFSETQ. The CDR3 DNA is TGCGCCAGCAGCCTAGGTGACAGGTTCGGTTCTGAGCAGTTCTTC. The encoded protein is CASSLGDRFGSEQFF.

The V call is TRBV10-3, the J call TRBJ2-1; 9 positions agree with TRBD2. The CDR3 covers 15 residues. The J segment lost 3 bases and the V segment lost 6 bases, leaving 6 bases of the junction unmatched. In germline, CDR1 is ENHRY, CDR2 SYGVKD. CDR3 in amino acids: CAIRGLAGDYNEQFF. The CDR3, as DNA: TGTGCCATCAGGGGATTAGCGGGGGACTACAATGAGCAGTTCTTC.

The DNA of the CDR3 is TGTGCCAGCAAGAGCGGGGAGACAGATACGCAGTATTTT. Translated: CASKSGETDTQYF. This chain joins TRBV7-3 and TRBJ2-3; 7 bases align to TRBD2. CDR1 is SGHTA, CDR2 FQGTGA, per germline. This CDR3 is 13 amino acids long. The ends lost 7 bases at V and 3 bases at J; junction bases unmatched: 4.

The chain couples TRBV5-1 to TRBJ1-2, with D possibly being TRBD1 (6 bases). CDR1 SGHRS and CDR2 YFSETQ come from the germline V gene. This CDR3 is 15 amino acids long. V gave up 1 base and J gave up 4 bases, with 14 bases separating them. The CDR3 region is CASSLRSGAGYGYTF. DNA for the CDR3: TGCGCCAGCAGCTTGAGGTCAGGGGCGGGCTATGGCTACACCTTC.

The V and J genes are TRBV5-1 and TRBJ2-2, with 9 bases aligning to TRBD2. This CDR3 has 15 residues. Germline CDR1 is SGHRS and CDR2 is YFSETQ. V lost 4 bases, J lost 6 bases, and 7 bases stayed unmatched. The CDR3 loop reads CASSPAGGRAGELFF. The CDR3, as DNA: TGCGCCAGCAGCCCAGCGGGGGGAAGGGCCGGGGAGCTGTTTTTT.

CDR3 loop: CASRSGYTEAFF. CDR3 nucleotides: TGTGCCAGCAGGTCAGGGTACACTGAAGCTTTCTTT. This rearrangement joins TRBV6-5 to TRBJ1-1; D may be TRBD1 (5 bases). The V and J ends lost 6 bases and 3 bases respectively, with 8 bases between them. This CDR3 is 12 amino acids long. The V gene's germline CDR1 is MNHEY and CDR2 SVGAGI.

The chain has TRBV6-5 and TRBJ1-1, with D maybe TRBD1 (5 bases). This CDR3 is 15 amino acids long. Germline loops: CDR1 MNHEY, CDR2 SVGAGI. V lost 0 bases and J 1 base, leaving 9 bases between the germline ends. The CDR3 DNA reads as TGTGCCAGCAGTTACTCAGGGGAAGGGAACACTGAAGCTTTCTTT. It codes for CASSYSGEGNTEAFF.

This CDR3 reads CASSSSAGESSTDTQYF. In DNA, the CDR3 is TGTGCCAGCAGCTCCTCGGCGGGAGAGTCTAGCACAGATACGCAGTATTTT. The V call is TRBV9, the J call TRBJ2-3; TRBD2 matches at 7 bases. The CDR3 consists of 17 residues. Germline CDR1 is SGDLS and CDR2 is YYNGEE. Germline trimming cut 4 bases from V and 0 bases from J; bases unmatched to any gene: 11. The entire variable domain, with the rest obtained from reference TRBV9 and TRBJ2-3, is as follows: DSGVTQTPKHLITATGQRVTLRCSPRSGDLSVYWYQQSLDQGLQFLIQYYNGEERAKGNILERFSAQQFPDLHSELNLSSLELGDSALYFCASSSSAGESSTDTQYFGPGTRLTVL.

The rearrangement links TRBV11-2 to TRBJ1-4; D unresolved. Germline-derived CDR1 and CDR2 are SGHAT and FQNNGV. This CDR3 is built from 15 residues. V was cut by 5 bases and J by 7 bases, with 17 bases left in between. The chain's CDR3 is CASSKGRTPREKLFF. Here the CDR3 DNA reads TGTGCCAGCAGCAAAGGGCGGACTCCCCGTGAAAAACTGTTTTTT.

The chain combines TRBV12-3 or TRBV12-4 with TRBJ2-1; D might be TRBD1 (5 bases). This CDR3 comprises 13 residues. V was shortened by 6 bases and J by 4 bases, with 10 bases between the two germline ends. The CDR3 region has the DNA TGTGCCAGCAGCTCGACAGATTACAATGAGCAGTTCTTC. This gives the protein CASSSTDYNEQFF.

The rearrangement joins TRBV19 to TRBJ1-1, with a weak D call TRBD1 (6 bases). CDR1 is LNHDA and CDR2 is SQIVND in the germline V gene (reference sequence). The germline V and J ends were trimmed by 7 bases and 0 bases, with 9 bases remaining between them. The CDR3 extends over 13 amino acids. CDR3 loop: CASTDRMNTEAFF. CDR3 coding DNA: TGTGCCAGTACGGACAGAATGAACACTGAAGCTTTCTTT. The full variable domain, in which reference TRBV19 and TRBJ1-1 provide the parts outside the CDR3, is DGGITQSPKYLFRKEGQNVTLSCEQNLNHDAMYWYRQDPGQGLRLIYYSQIVNDFQKGDIAEGYSVSREKKESFPLTVTSAQKNPTAFYLCASTDRMNTEAFFGQGTRLTVV.

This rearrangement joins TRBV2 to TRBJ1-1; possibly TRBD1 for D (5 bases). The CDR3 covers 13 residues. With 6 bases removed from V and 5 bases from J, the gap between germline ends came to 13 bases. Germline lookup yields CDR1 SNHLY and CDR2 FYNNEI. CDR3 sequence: CASRKEGRTEAFF. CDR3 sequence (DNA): TGTGCCAGCAGGAAGGAGGGGAGGACTGAAGCTTTCTTT.

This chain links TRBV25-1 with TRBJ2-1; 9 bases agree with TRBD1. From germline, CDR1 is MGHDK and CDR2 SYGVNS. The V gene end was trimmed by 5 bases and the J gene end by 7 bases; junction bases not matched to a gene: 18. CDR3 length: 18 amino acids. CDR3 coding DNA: TGTGCCAGCAGTCCTGGGGGGCGCGACAGGGGGATTTATAATGAGCAGTTCTTC. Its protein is CASSPGGRDRGIYNEQFF.

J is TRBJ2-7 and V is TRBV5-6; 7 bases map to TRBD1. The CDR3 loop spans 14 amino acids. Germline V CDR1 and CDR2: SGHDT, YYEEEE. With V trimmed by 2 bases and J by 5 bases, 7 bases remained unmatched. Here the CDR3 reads CASSFRQGRHEQYF. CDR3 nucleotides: TGTGCCAGCAGCTTCCGACAGGGTAGACACGAGCAGTACTTC. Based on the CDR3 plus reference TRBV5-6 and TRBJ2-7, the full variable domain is DAGVTQSPTHLIKTRGQQVTLRCSPKSGHDTVSWYQQALGQGPQFIFQYYEEEERQRGNFPDRFSGHQFPNYSSELNVNALLLGDSALYLCASSFRQGRHEQYFGPGTRLTVT.

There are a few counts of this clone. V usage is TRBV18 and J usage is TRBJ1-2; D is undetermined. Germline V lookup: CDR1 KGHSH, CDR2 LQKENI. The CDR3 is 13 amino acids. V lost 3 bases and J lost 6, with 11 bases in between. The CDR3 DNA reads TGTGCCAGCTCACCTCAAGAGGAGGATGGCTACACCTTC. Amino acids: CASSPQEEDGYTF.

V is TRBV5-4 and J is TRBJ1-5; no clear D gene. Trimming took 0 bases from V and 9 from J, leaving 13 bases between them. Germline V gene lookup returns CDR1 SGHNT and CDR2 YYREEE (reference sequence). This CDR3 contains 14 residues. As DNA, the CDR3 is TGTGCCAGCAGCTTGGGGGTAGGAGACGTGCCCCAGCATTTT. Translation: CASSLGVGDVPQHF.

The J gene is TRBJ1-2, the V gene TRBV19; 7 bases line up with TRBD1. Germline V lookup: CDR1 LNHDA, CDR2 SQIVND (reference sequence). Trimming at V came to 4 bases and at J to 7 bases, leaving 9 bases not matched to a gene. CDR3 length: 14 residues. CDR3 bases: TGTGCCAGTAGTAAGGGGGCGCCGATTAGTGGCTACACCTTC. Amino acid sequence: CASSKGAPISGYTF.

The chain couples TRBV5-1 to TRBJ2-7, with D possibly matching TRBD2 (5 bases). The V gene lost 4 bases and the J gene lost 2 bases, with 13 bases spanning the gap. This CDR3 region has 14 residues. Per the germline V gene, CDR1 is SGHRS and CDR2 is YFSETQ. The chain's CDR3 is CASSAGELPYEQYF. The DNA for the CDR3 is TGCGCCAGCAGCGCCGGGGAGTTACCCTACGAGCAGTACTTC.

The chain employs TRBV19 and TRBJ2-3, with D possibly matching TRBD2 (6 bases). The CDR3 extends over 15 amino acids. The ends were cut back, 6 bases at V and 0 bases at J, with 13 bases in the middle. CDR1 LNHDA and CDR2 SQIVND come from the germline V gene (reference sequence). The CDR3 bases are TGTGCCAGTAGCCCCCTGGCGGGAAGCACAGATACGCAGTATTTT. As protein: CASSPLAGSTDTQYF.

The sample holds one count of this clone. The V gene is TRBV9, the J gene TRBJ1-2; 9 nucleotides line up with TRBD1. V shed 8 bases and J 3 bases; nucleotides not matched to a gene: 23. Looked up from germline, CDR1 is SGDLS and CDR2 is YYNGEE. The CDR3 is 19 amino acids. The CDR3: CARTLRQGEIALGDYGYTF. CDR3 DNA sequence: TGTGCCAGGACTTTACGACAGGGGGAAATAGCCCTTGGGGACTATGGCTACACCTTC.

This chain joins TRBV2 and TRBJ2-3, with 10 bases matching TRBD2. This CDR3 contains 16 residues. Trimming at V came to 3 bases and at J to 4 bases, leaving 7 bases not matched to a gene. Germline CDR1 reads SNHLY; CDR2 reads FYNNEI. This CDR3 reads CASSEELAGMADTQYF. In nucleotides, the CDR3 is TGTGCCAGCAGTGAGGAACTAGCGGGGATGGCAGATACGCAGTATTTT.

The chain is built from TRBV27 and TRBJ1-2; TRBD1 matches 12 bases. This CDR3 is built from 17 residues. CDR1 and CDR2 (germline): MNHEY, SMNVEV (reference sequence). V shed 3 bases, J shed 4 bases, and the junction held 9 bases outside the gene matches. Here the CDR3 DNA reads TGTGCCAGCAGTTTTCACTTGGGACAGGGGGCGATCTATGGCTACACCTTC. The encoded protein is CASSFHLGQGAIYGYTF.

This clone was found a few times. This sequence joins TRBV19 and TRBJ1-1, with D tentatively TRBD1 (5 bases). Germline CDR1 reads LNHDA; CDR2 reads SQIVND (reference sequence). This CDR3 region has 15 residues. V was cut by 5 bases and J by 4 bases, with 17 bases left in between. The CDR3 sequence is CASSPLLAGGTEAFF. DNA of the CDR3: TGTGCCAGTAGTCCTCTCCTGGCCGGGGGCACTGAAGCTTTCTTT.